The 16 T cell receptor beta chains given below trace back to one sample, sequenced in a study of PD-1 blockade in classical Hodgkin lymphoma. Time point of the sample: newly diagnosed, previously untreated cHL patient sample. Libraries were prepared by immunoSEQ multiplex PCR; TCRdb keeps only in-frame clonotypes and omits some of them. The sample comprises about 30,000 clones, 90% to 95% of which are singletons, and 3.8% rests with the top ten. Sequenced material: peripheral blood mononuclear cells (PBMCs). The receptor source for this set is a human donor with classical Hodgkin lymphoma.

The genes are TRBV10-3 and TRBJ2-3; TRBD1 aligns across 9 bases. V dropped 6 bases and J dropped 3; count of bases not matched to a gene: 16. CDR1 and CDR2 from the germline V gene are ENHRY and SYGVKD. This CDR3 is built from 18 residues. The CDR3 sequence: CAISLKITPGQGTDTQYF. The CDR3 DNA reads as TGTGCCATCAGCCTGAAAATAACCCCGGGACAGGGAACAGATACGCAGTATTTT.

This clone was detected only once. V is TRBV2 and J is TRBJ2-2, with D possibly TRBD2 on 6 matching bases. The CDR3 length is 16 residues. Per the germline V gene, CDR1 is SNHLY and CDR2 is FYNNEI. Trimming stripped 7 bases from V and 6 bases from J, with 21 bases between. This CDR3 reads CASTLRAGPAPGELFF. Written as DNA, the CDR3 is TGTGCCAGCACCTTAAGGGCGGGACCCGCCCCCGGGGAGCTGTTTTTT.

This chain links TRBV19 with TRBJ2-5; D is unclear. Germline-derived CDR1 and CDR2 are LNHDA and SQIVND (reference sequence). V was trimmed by 6 bases and J by 4 bases, leaving 12 bases between them. The CDR3 contains 13 residues. The CDR3 loop reads CASSPRVAETQYF. The CDR3 DNA sequence: TGTGCCAGTAGCCCAAGGGTGGCAGAGACCCAGTACTTC.

This sequence joins TRBV11-3 and TRBJ2-1; 9 bases fit TRBD2. Germline trimming cut 5 bases from V and 3 bases from J; bases unmatched to any gene: 5. Germline assignment: CDR1 SGHNT and CDR2 YENEEA. The CDR3 is 15 amino acids. CDR3 in DNA: TGTGCCAGCAGCGGGCGGGAGGGCCTCTACAATGAGCAGTTCTTC. This translates into CASSGREGLYNEQFF. The complete variable domain, with remaining parts taken from reference TRBV11-3 and TRBJ2-1, reads EAGVVQSPRYKIIEKKQPVAFWCNPISGHNTLYWYLQNLGQGPELLIRYENEEAVDDSQLPKDRFSAERLKGVDSTLKIQPAELGDSAVYLCASSGREGLYNEQFFGPGTRLTVL.

The V and J genes are TRBV2 and TRBJ1-2, with 8 bases that match TRBD1. The V and J ends lost 2 bases and 2 bases, in that order; junction bases with no gene match: 10. The CDR3 totals 17 residues. Germline V gives CDR1 SNHLY, CDR2 FYNNEI. Here the CDR3 reads CASSEWDRQNPNYGYTF. CDR3 nucleotides: TGTGCCAGCAGTGAATGGGACAGGCAAAATCCCAACTATGGCTACACCTTC.

The chain uses TRBV4-1 and TRBJ1-3; 8 bases map to TRBD1. The CDR3 covers 18 residues. The germline CDR1 and CDR2 sequences are MGHRA and YSYEKL. J was trimmed by 0 bases and V by 1 base; bases with no gene match: 8. The CDR3: CASSQGGDRIFSGNTIYF. The CDR3 bases are TGCGCCAGCAGCCAAGGGGGGGACAGGATATTCTCTGGAAACACCATATATTTT.

J is TRBJ1-2 and V is TRBV27, with no clear D. Germline-derived CDR1 and CDR2 are MNHEY and SMNVEV (reference sequence). CDR3 length equals 13 residues. Trimming shortened V by 5 bases and J by 7 bases, and 14 bases separated the two germline ends. Written as DNA, the CDR3 is TGTGCCAGCAGTCTACTGCCTGACCGTGGCTACACCTTC. It codes for CASSLLPDRGYTF.

V gene TRBV7-2 combines with J gene TRBJ2-2; D ambiguous. The CDR3 totals 14 residues. V was shortened by 5 bases and J by 3 bases, with 10 bases between the two germline ends. Germline loops: CDR1 SGHTA, CDR2 FQGNSA. CDR3 sequence: CASSQLVYTGELFF. Written as DNA, the CDR3 is TGTGCCAGCAGCCAGCTAGTCTACACCGGGGAGCTGTTTTTT.

This clone was seen once. The gene calls are TRBV5-4 and TRBJ2-5, with D perhaps matching TRBD1 (6 bases). Germline V lookup: CDR1 SGHNT, CDR2 YYREEE (reference sequence). CDR3 size: 13 residues. V gave up 5 bases and J gave up 2 bases, with 10 bases separating them. The chain's CDR3 is CASSETGQETQYF. In DNA form, the CDR3 reads TGTGCCAGCAGTGAGACAGGACAAGAGACCCAGTACTTC.

The V and J genes are TRBV6-5 and TRBJ1-1; D gene uncertain. Trimming cost V 8 bases and J 7 bases, with 14 bases left between them. The CDR3 covers 12 residues. CDR1 and CDR2 (germline): MNHEY, SVGAGI. CDR3: CASGEFYGEAFF. The CDR3 DNA sequence: TGTGCCAGCGGTGAGTTCTATGGTGAAGCTTTCTTT.

The chain joins TRBV9 to TRBJ2-5; 10 positions agree with TRBD2. V was clipped by 2 bases and J by 3 bases; unmatched bases: 4. The CDR3 runs to 15 residues. CDR1 and CDR2 (germline): SGDLS, YYNGEE. CDR3 nucleotide sequence: TGTGCCAGCAGCGTTCTAGCGGGAGTGGAAGAGACCCAGTACTTC. Translation gives CASSVLAGVEETQYF. The entire variable domain, with the rest obtained from reference TRBV9 and TRBJ2-5, is as follows: DSGVTQTPKHLITATGQRVTLRCSPRSGDLSVYWYQQSLDQGLQFLIQYYNGEERAKGNILERFSAQQFPDLHSELNLSSLELGDSALYFCASSVLAGVEETQYFGPGTRLLVL.

The gene calls are TRBV4-3 and TRBJ2-5; D possibly corresponds to TRBD2 (5 bases). The CDR3 has 14 amino acids. The germline gives CDR1 LGHNA, CDR2 YSLEER. Trimming removed 4 bases at V and 2 bases at J, with 11 bases between. CDR3 coding DNA: TGCGCCAGCAGCCGTGGTGCGGGTCAAGAGACCCAGTACTTC. Amino acids: CASSRGAGQETQYF.

This chain joins TRBV5-4 and TRBJ2-5, with a possible D match to TRBD2 (5 bases). The CDR3 totals 15 residues. CDR1 is SGHNT, CDR2 YYREEE, per germline (reference sequence). Trimming cost V 4 bases and J 2 bases, with 15 bases left between them. The CDR3 here is CASSRPSGGQETQYF. In nucleotides, the CDR3 is TGTGCCAGCAGCAGACCGTCCGGAGGACAAGAGACCCAGTACTTC. The variable domain in full, completed from reference TRBV5-4 and TRBJ2-5, reads ETGVTQSPTHLIKTRGQQVTLRCSSQSGHNTVSWYQQALGQGPQFIFQYYREEENGRGNFPPRFSGLQFPNYSSELNVNALELDDSALYLCASSRPSGGQETQYFGPGTRLLVL.

V and J are TRBV9 and TRBJ1-2; 8 bases match TRBD1. Germline V lookup: CDR1 SGDLS, CDR2 YYNGEE. Unmatched junction bases numbered 3, after V lost 1 base and J lost 4 bases. The CDR3 is made up of 14 amino acids. Here the CDR3 reads CASSVTGGPYGYTF. DNA of the CDR3: TGTGCCAGCAGCGTAACAGGGGGACCCTATGGCTACACCTTC. Based on the CDR3 plus reference TRBV9 and TRBJ1-2, the full variable domain is DSGVTQTPKHLITATGQRVTLRCSPRSGDLSVYWYQQSLDQGLQFLIQYYNGEERAKGNILERFSAQQFPDLHSELNLSSLELGDSALYFCASSVTGGPYGYTFGSGTRLTVV.

This clone has only one observation. In nucleotides, the CDR3 is TGTGCCAGCTCACCAGGGGACGGGTCTCATACTGAAGCTTTCTTT. Translating gives CASSPGDGSHTEAFF. This chain uses TRBV18 with TRBJ1-1; maybe TRBD1 (5 bases). Between the trimmed V and J ends, which lost 2 bases and 5 bases, there was a span of 15 bases. The CDR3 is made up of 15 amino acids. CDR1 is KGHSH, CDR2 LQKENI, per germline.

The V gene is TRBV7-2, the J gene TRBJ2-7; 7 nucleotides match TRBD2. CDR1 is SGHTA and CDR2 is FQGNSA in the germline V gene. The CDR3 extends over 17 amino acids. The trim removed 4 bases at V and 3 bases at J, leaving 15 bases unmatched. The CDR3 here is CASSSTSVTAKGYEQYF. As DNA, the CDR3 is TGTGCCAGCAGCTCCACTAGCGTTACAGCAAAAGGCTACGAGCAGTACTTC. The entire variable domain, with the rest obtained from reference TRBV7-2 and TRBJ2-7, is as follows: GAGVSQSPSNKVTEKGKDVELRCDPISGHTALYWYRQSLGQGLEFLIYFQGNSAPDKSGLPSDRFSAERTGGSVSTLTIQRTQQEDSAVYLCASSSTSVTAKGYEQYFGPGTRLTVT.